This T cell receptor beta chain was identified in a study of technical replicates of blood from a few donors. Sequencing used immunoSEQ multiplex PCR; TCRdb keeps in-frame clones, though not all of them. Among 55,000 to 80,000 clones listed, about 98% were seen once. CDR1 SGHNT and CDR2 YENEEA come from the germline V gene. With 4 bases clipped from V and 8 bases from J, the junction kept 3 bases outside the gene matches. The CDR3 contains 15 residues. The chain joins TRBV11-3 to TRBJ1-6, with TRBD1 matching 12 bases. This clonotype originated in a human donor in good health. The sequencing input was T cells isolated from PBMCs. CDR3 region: CASSYGTGGHSPLHF. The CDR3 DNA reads TGTGCCAGCAGCTACGGGACAGGGGGCCATTCACCCCTCCACTTT. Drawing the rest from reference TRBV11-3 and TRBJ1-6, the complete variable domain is EAGVVQSPRYKIIEKKQPVAFWCNPISGHNTLYWYLQNLGQGPELLIRYENEEAVDDSQLPKDRFSAERLKGVDSTLKIQPAELGDSAVYLCASSYGTGGHSPLHFGNGTRLTVT.